The clone carrying this T cell receptor (beta chain) was seen just once. The data are from a study of cytomegalovirus exposure and HLA in healthy donors. Study-wide background: Sequencing of 180 million or so T cells in an earlier analysis found around 100 million unique TCR beta sequences.

CDR3 length: 17 amino acids. CDR1 and CDR2 (germline): SGHRS, YFSETQ. Deletions cut 4 bases from V and 8 bases from J, with 22 bases between. The PCR ran on 60 Vbeta and 13 Jbeta primers. Data came from immunoSEQ multiplex PCR; TCRdb stores just in-frame clones and leaves some out. The data hold approximately 190,000 clones, with over 60% observed a single time. The sequence was obtained from a woman in her twenties or thirties in good health and CMV-seropositive. V is TRBV5-1 and J is TRBJ1-6, with D tentatively TRBD1 (6 bases). The sequencing input was PBMCs. The CDR3, as DNA: TGCGCCAGCAGCCCTGGACCCACGGGGGGGGCGGATTCACCCCTCCACTTT. It translates to CASSPGPTGGADSPLHF.